The 8 T cell receptor beta chains in this list originate from one sample, sequenced in a study of vaccination and CD4 T cells after COVID-19. An Oncomine TCR Beta short-read assay was used to sequence the DNA from cultured CD4+ T cells. TCRdb processed the PCR reads anew with MiXCR; each CDR3 protein has one entry. The sample lists thousands of distinct CDR3 sequences; approximately 30% were seen once. Indicated treatment: roughly 10-day PBMC culture with coronavirus spike peptide pools or control peptides (ViraFEST assay). From the unexposed donor, CD4+ T cells were collected ahead of the COVID-19 pandemic (2011-2018). Antigens for these TCRs are unknown. The sample taken for sequencing was CD4+ T cells from blood, cultured in vitro. These receptor sequences come from a human donor in good health.

The V and J genes are TRBV19 and TRBJ1-6; TRBD1 aligns across 9 bases. The germline V gene has CDR1 LNHDA and CDR2 SQIVND (reference sequence). This CDR3 is 18 amino acids long. J gave up 4 bases and V 4 bases, and 11 bases lay outside the gene matches. The CDR3 here is CASSTRPTQGAYNSPLHF. The CDR3 DNA is TGTGCCAGTAGTACCCGGCCGACACAGGGGGCGTATAATTCACCCCTCCACTTT.

This clonotype was observed a handful of times. The chain recombines TRBV7-2 with TRBJ2-5; D is possibly TRBD2 (6 bases). V gave up 3 bases and J gave up 9 bases, with 14 bases separating them. In germline, CDR1 is SGHTA, CDR2 FQGNSA. This CDR3 has 13 amino acids. The CDR3: CASSFRPGDPQYF. For the CDR3, the DNA is TGTGCCAGCAGCTTTAGGCCGGGGGATCCCCAGTACTTC.

In this sample, this clonotype turned up a few times. The chain has TRBV19 and TRBJ1-2; D remains ambiguous. V was shortened by 5 bases and J by 2 bases, with 9 bases between the two germline ends. The germline V gene has CDR1 LNHDA and CDR2 SQIVND (reference sequence). The CDR3 loop spans 13 amino acids. The chain's CDR3 is CASSLDKNYGYTF. The CDR3 DNA is TGTGCCAGTAGTCTCGACAAGAACTATGGCTACACCTTC.

Only a few counts were recorded for this clonotype. This chain joins TRBV19 and TRBJ1-2, with a weak D call TRBD1 (5 bases). Germline CDR1 is LNHDA and CDR2 is SQIVND (reference sequence). The CDR3 spans 19 residues. Trimming removed 5 bases at V and 0 bases at J, with 25 bases between. CDR3 loop: CASSPMGVGVQGPNYGYTF. In nucleotides, the CDR3 is TGTGCCAGTAGTCCTATGGGGGTTGGTGTCCAGGGACCTAACTATGGCTACACCTTC.

The rearrangement joins TRBV19 to TRBJ2-5; no reliable D call. Germline CDR1 LNHDA, CDR2 SQIVND (reference sequence). V was trimmed by 7 bases and J by 5 bases, leaving 23 bases between them. This CDR3 has 16 amino acids. This CDR3 is CASTISPLTGRETQYF. As DNA, the CDR3 is TGTGCCAGTACGATATCCCCCCTGACCGGCCGGGAGACCCAGTACTTC.

The chain joins TRBV7-2 to TRBJ1-5, with 7 nucleotides matching TRBD1. J gave up 3 bases and V 4 bases, and 3 bases lay outside the gene matches. The CDR3 length is 14 residues. Germline V gives CDR1 SGHTA, CDR2 FQGNSA. The DNA of the CDR3 is TGTGCCAGCAGCTCGACAGGGAACAATCAGCCCCAGCATTTT. Amino acid sequence: CASSSTGNNQPQHF.

The rearrangement links TRBV5-8 to TRBJ2-1; 9 nucleotides align to TRBD2. The germline V gene has CDR1 SGHTS and CDR2 YDEGEE. The CDR3 is 15 amino acids. V dropped 4 bases and J dropped 5; count of bases not matched to a gene: 7. The CDR3: CASSRGGGAHNEQFF. The DNA of the CDR3 is TGTGCCAGCAGCCGGGGCGGGGGGGCCCACAATGAGCAGTTCTTC.

V gene TRBV6-2 or TRBV6-3 combines with J gene TRBJ1-2; D may be TRBD1 (5 bases). Trimming left V 5 bases short and J 3 bases short, with 16 bases between. This CDR3 has 15 residues. Germline CDR1 is MNHEY and CDR2 is SVGEGT. The CDR3 nucleotides are TGTGCCAGCAGTGCGCCGGGGGATGGGGACTATGGCTACACCTTC. Translating it yields CASSAPGDGDYGYTF.